Presented here are 27 T cell receptor beta chains from one specimen sequenced in a study of shared clonotypes between healthy human individuals. Here immunoSEQ multiplex PCR was the method, and the copy in TCRdb shows in-frame clones only, minus some. The repertoire holds around 500,000 clones, with 76% as singletons. The sequencing sample was made of PBMCs. Source of these receptors: a woman in her thirties or forties in good health. Some clones in this sample may be carry-over from other donors' samples.

The chain is built from TRBV19 and TRBJ1-4; 7 nucleotides line up with TRBD1. J gave up 3 bases and V 4 bases, and 5 bases lay outside the gene matches. The CDR3 has 15 residues. The V gene's germline CDR1 is LNHDA and CDR2 SQIVND (reference sequence). The CDR3 region has the DNA TGTGCCAGTAGTACCACAGGGGCTGCTAATGAAAAACTGTTTTTT. The encoded protein is CASSTTGAANEKLFF.

This clone has just one count. CDR3 sequence (DNA): TGTGCCAGCTCACCCGGGTGGAAGGGCGACGAGCAGTACTTC. As protein: CASSPGWKGDEQYF. V is TRBV18 and J is TRBJ2-7; D is ambiguous. V lost 3 bases, J lost 5 bases, and 14 bases lay in between. This CDR3 is 14 amino acids long. CDR1 and CDR2 from the germline V gene are KGHSH and LQKENI.

About this clone: Other DNA variants within this sample encode the same CDR3. The CDR3 spells CASSPGLADYNEQFF. The CDR3 coding sequence is TGTGCCAGCTCACCAGGGCTAGCGGACTACAATGAGCAGTTCTTC. The gene calls are TRBV18 and TRBJ2-1; TRBD2 matches at 7 bases. The CDR3 is 15 residues long. The germline V gene has CDR1 KGHSH and CDR2 LQKENI. The ends lost 2 bases at V and 3 bases at J; junction bases unmatched: 4.

In DNA form, the CDR3 reads TGTGCCAGCAGCCAAGTCCCGTCGGGGGCCAGCACAGATACGCAGTATTTT. Its translation is CASSQVPSGASTDTQYF. The chain couples TRBV4-2 to TRBJ2-3; either TRBD1 or TRBD2 may supply D (6 bases each). The germline V gene encodes CDR1 LGHNA and CDR2 YNFKEQ. Between the trimmed V and J ends, which lost 1 base and 0 bases, there was a span of 14 bases. The CDR3 length is 17 residues.

V and J are TRBV10-3 and TRBJ2-7; D possibly uses TRBD1 or TRBD2 (7 bases each). Germline CDR1 is ENHRY and CDR2 is SYGVKD. Trimming removed 0 bases at V and 0 bases at J, with 18 bases between. There are 18 residues in the CDR3. The CDR3 is CAISESIGRGLPSYEQYF. CDR3 DNA: TGTGCCATCAGTGAGTCGATAGGGAGGGGGCTCCCCTCCTACGAGCAGTACTTC.

On this clone: This may be a read error, as it is one base from a much larger clone. This chain uses TRBV9 with TRBJ2-5; D possibly corresponds to TRBD1 (5 bases). The better agreement between TRBJ2-7 and the DNA end casts doubt on the J call. Germline assignment: CDR1 SGDLS and CDR2 YYNGEE. CDR3 size: 16 residues. This chain's CDR3 is CASSVVSRVKYYEQYF. The CDR3 DNA reads TGTGCCAGCAGCGTAGTCAGCAGGGTGAAATACTACGAGCAGTACTTC.

The chain recombines TRBV25-1 with TRBJ1-1; 7 bases match TRBD1. The CDR3 contains 17 residues. Germline values: CDR1 MGHDK, CDR2 SYGVNS. After removal of 4 bases from V and 3 bases from J, the junction contained 14 bases not matched to a gene. The CDR3: CASSANRMRGRDTEAFF. The CDR3 DNA follows: TGTGCCAGCAGTGCAAATAGGATGAGGGGGCGGGACACTGAAGCTTTCTTT.

This clone was observed a single time. The rearrangement links TRBV2 to TRBJ2-2; D possibly corresponds to TRBD2 (6 bases). V lost 8 bases and J lost 0, with 16 bases in between. In germline, CDR1 is SNHLY, CDR2 FYNNEI. CDR3 length: 16 residues. The CDR3 coding sequence is TGTGCCAGCTCCCTGAGTGGCGGGGCGAACACCGGGGAGCTGTTTTTT. Residues: CASSLSGGANTGELFF.

This chain uses TRBV11-2 with TRBJ2-3; 12 bases fit TRBD2. From germline, CDR1 is SGHAT and CDR2 FQNNGV. The CDR3 is 15 amino acids. Losses at the gene ends were 6 bases for V and 4 bases for J; bases not matched to a gene: 5. In DNA, the CDR3 is TGTGCCAGCAGAGTGACTAGCGGGAGCCCAGATACGCAGTATTTT. Protein: CASRVTSGSPDTQYF. The variable domain in full, completed from reference TRBV11-2 and TRBJ2-3, reads EAGVAQSPRYKIIEKRQSVAFWCNPISGHATLYWYQQILGQGPKLLIQFQNNGVVDDSQLPKDRFSAERLKGVDSTLKIQPAKLEDSAVYLCASRVTSGSPDTQYFGPGTRLTVL.

The CDR3 coding sequence is TGTGCCAGCGGAGATTCTGCCTGGACCCAGTACTTC. This encodes CASGDSAWTQYF. This sequence joins TRBV6-5 and TRBJ2-5; D uncertain. Germline V gene sequence: CDR1 MNHEY, CDR2 SVGAGI. Trimming shortened V by 8 bases and J by 7 bases, and 14 bases separated the two germline ends. The CDR3 runs 12 residues.

The rearrangement links TRBV6-1 to TRBJ2-7, with D perhaps TRBD2 (5 bases). The CDR3 is made up of 13 amino acids. Per germline, CDR1 MNHNS and CDR2 SASEGT. Deletions cut 6 bases from V and 5 bases from J, with 14 bases between. CDR3 protein: CASSSTGNDEQYF. The CDR3 bases are TGTGCCAGCAGCTCAACGGGGAACGACGAGCAGTACTTC.

The chain is built from TRBV4-1 and TRBJ1-4, with a weak D call TRBD1 (5 bases). Trimming pared 0 bases from V and 4 bases from J, leaving 15 bases between. Germline CDR1 is MGHRA and CDR2 is YSYEKL. The CDR3 length is 17 residues. This CDR3 is CASSQESTTGGNEKLFF. The CDR3 DNA reads as TGCGCCAGCAGCCAAGAGAGTACCACAGGAGGTAATGAAAAACTGTTTTTT.

The V gene is TRBV10-3, the J gene TRBJ2-5, with 12 bases aligning to TRBD2. This CDR3 has 17 amino acids. Trimming cost V 0 bases and J 1 base; bases outside gene matches: 3. Germline V gene lookup returns CDR1 ENHRY and CDR2 SYGVKD. CDR3 sequence reads: CAISESKTSGGQETQYF. The CDR3 nucleotides read TGTGCCATCAGTGAGTCGAAGACTAGCGGGGGCCAAGAGACCCAGTACTTC.

The rearrangement links TRBV9 to TRBJ1-5; D unclear. The CDR3 length is 14 residues. Trimming took 0 bases from V and 2 from J, leaving 6 bases between them. The germline V gene encodes CDR1 SGDLS and CDR2 YYNGEE. CDR3 residues: CASSVGDGNQPQHF. The CDR3 bases are TGTGCCAGCAGCGTAGGGGATGGCAATCAGCCCCAGCATTTT.

This rearrangement joins TRBV4-3 to TRBJ2-5; TRBD2 is a possible D gene (5 bases). The V and J ends lost 1 base and 4 bases respectively, with 13 bases between them. The CDR3 totals 15 residues. Germline V gene sequence: CDR1 LGHNA, CDR2 YSLEER. The CDR3, as DNA: TGCGCCAGCAGCCAAGGTACGGGGAATGGAGAGACCCAGTACTTC. Its protein product is CASSQGTGNGETQYF.

The chain couples TRBV30 to TRBJ2-7, with 14 bases fitting TRBD2. The CDR3 contains 14 residues. V was clipped by 5 bases and J by 4 bases; unmatched bases: 4. Germline loops: CDR1 GTSNPN, CDR2 SVGIG (reference sequence). For the CDR3, the DNA is TGTGCCTGGGAAGGGACTAGCGGGAGATACGAGCAGTACTTC. Its protein is CAWEGTSGRYEQYF.

This chain uses TRBV7-9 with TRBJ2-1; the match to TRBD2 covers 12 bases. The junction had 7 bases not matched to a gene; V was cut back by 5 bases and J by 5 bases. The V gene's germline CDR1 is SEHNR and CDR2 FQNEAQ (reference sequence). The CDR3 is made up of 16 amino acids. The CDR3 region has the DNA TGTGCCAGCAGCCTCACTAGCGGGAGGTCGGACAATGAGCAGTTCTTC. Translation: CASSLTSGRSDNEQFF.

The sample holds many counts of this clone. The chain has TRBV19 and TRBJ2-2, with 7 bases fitting TRBD2. Losses at the gene ends were 6 bases for V and 6 bases for J; bases not matched to a gene: 7. The germline V gene encodes CDR1 LNHDA and CDR2 SQIVND (reference sequence). The CDR3 totals 14 residues. CDR3 sequence (DNA): TGTGCCAGTAGGGAGGGCGGGAGCTCCGGGGAGCTGTTTTTT. Protein sequence: CASREGGSSGELFF. Combining the CDR3 with reference TRBV19 and TRBJ2-2 gives the whole variable domain DGGITQSPKYLFRKEGQNVTLSCEQNLNHDAMYWYRQDPGQGLRLIYYSQIVNDFQKGDIAEGYSVSREKKESFPLTVTSAQKNPTAFYLCASREGGSSGELFFGEGSRLTVL.

The chain recombines TRBV18 with TRBJ2-7; TRBD2 is a possible D gene (6 bases). Germline V gene sequence: CDR1 KGHSH, CDR2 LQKENI. This CDR3 comprises 15 residues. Trimming took off 3 bases at V and 0 bases at J, with 12 bases between the two ends. The DNA of the CDR3 is TGTGCCAGCTCACCGGAGGGAATCAGCTCCTACGAGCAGTACTTC. Protein sequence: CASSPEGISSYEQYF. Based on the CDR3 plus reference TRBV18 and TRBJ2-7, the full variable domain is NAGVMQNPRHLVRRRGQEARLRCSPMKGHSHVYWYRQLPEEGLKFMVYLQKENIIDESGMPKERFSAEFPKEGPSILRIQQVVRGDSAAYFCASSPEGISSYEQYFGPGTRLTVT.

DNA for the CDR3: TGTGCCAGCAGTCCCCAGAGCGGAGGGGCCTACGAGCAGTACTTC. Its translation: CASSPQSGGAYEQYF. This rearrangement joins TRBV11-2 to TRBJ2-7, with D perhaps TRBD2 (6 bases). V was pared by 6 bases and J by 2 bases, with 17 bases between. Germline CDR1 and CDR2: SGHAT and FQNNGV. CDR3 length: 15 amino acids.

This clone was counted once. This rearrangement joins TRBV18 to TRBJ1-1; 9 bases align to TRBD1. Per germline, CDR1 KGHSH and CDR2 LQKENI. The junction had 4 bases not matched to a gene; V was cut back by 4 bases and J by 4 bases. This CDR3 region has 14 residues. CDR3 loop: CASSLGTGTTEAFF. In DNA form, the CDR3 reads TGTGCCAGCTCACTAGGGACAGGGACCACTGAAGCTTTCTTT.

J is TRBJ2-5 and V is TRBV30; D gene uncertain. The CDR3 consists of 18 residues. V lost 0 bases and J lost 2, with 22 bases in between. CDR1 is GTSNPN, CDR2 SVGIG, per germline (reference sequence). This CDR3 is CAWSVLYVGRNNQETQYF. In DNA form, the CDR3 reads TGTGCCTGGAGTGTATTATACGTCGGCAGAAACAATCAAGAGACCCAGTACTTC.

This chain links TRBV5-1 with TRBJ2-3; D is undetermined. V gave up 2 bases and J gave up 6 bases, with 10 bases separating them. The CDR3 length is 13 residues. Germline V gene lookup returns CDR1 SGHRS and CDR2 YFSETQ. The CDR3 DNA reads as TGCGCCAGCAGCTTAGTAGCCGGGGATACGCAGTATTTT. Translated, it gives CASSLVAGDTQYF.

The J gene is TRBJ2-7, the V gene TRBV4-1, with 10 nucleotides matching TRBD1. J was trimmed by 6 bases and V by 2 bases; bases with no gene match: 1. CDR3 length equals 13 residues. Germline values: CDR1 MGHRA, CDR2 YSYEKL. Here the CDR3 reads CASSQRTGGEQYF. As DNA, the CDR3 is TGCGCCAGCAGCCAACGGACAGGGGGCGAGCAGTACTTC.

This chain uses TRBV19 with TRBJ2-7; 8 bases match TRBD1. V trimming: 9 bases; J trimming: 5 bases; junction bases outside the gene matches: 9. Germline values: CDR1 LNHDA, CDR2 SQIVND (reference sequence). The CDR3 extends over 13 amino acids. The CDR3 spells CASRGLGFHEQYF. In DNA form, the CDR3 reads TGTGCCAGCAGGGGGCTGGGGTTCCACGAGCAGTACTTC. Based on the CDR3 plus reference TRBV19 and TRBJ2-7, the full variable domain is DGGITQSPKYLFRKEGQNVTLSCEQNLNHDAMYWYRQDPGQGLRLIYYSQIVNDFQKGDIAEGYSVSREKKESFPLTVTSAQKNPTAFYLCASRGLGFHEQYFGPGTRLTVT.

The chain has TRBV20-1 and TRBJ2-2; possible D gene TRBD1, 5 bases. The CDR3 loop spans 11 amino acids. Germline CDR1 DFQATT, CDR2 SNEGSKA (reference sequence). V was clipped by 6 bases and J by 5 bases, with 7 bases between them. The CDR3 reads CSAPGTGELFF. The CDR3 DNA follows: TGCAGTGCCCCAGGGACCGGGGAGCTGTTTTTT.

This clone was detected only a few times. The V call is TRBV5-1, the J call TRBJ1-2; D is unresolved. This CDR3 comprises 12 residues. V dropped 0 bases and J dropped 6 bases, with 6 bases sitting between them. From germline, CDR1 is SGHRS and CDR2 YFSETQ. Here the CDR3 reads CASSLEGNGYTF. CDR3 nucleotides: TGCGCCAGCAGCTTGGAGGGTAATGGCTACACCTTC.